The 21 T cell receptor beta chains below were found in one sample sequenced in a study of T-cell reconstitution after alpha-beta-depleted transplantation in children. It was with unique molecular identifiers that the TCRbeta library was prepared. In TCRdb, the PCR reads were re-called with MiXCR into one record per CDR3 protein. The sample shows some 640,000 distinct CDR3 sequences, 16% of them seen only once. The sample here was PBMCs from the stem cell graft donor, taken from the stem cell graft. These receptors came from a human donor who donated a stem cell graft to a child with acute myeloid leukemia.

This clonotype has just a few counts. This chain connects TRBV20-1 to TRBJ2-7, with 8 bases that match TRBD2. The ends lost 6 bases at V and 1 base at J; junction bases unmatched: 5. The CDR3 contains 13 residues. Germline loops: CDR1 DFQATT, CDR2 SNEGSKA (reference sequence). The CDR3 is CSAEPGGSYEQYF. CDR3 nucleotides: TGCAGTGCGGAGCCGGGGGGGTCCTACGAGCAGTACTTC.

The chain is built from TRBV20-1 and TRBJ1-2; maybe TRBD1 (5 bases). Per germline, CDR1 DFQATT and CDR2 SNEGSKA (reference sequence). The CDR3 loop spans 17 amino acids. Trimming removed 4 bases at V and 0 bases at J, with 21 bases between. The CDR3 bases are TGCAGTGCTATGCGAGGACACCAAATCAGAGCTAACTATGGCTACACCTTC. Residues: CSAMRGHQIRANYGYTF.

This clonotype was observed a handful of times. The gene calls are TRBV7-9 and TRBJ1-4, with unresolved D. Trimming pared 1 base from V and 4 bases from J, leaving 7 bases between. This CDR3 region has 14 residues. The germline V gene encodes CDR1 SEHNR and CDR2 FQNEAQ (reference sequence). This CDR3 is CASSLGAYNEKLFF. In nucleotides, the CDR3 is TGTGCCAGCAGCTTAGGGGCCTATAATGAAAAACTGTTTTTT.

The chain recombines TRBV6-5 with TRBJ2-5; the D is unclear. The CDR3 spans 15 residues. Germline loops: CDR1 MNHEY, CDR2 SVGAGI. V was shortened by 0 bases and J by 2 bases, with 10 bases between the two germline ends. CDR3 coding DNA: TGTGCCAGCAGTTACTCGTCCAGGAATCAAGAGACCCAGTACTTC. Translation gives CASSYSSRNQETQYF.

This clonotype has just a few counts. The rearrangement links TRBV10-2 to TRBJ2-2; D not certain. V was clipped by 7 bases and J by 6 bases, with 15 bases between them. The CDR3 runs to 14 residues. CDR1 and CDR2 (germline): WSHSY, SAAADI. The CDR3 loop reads CASTHTGGAGELFF. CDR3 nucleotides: TGCGCCAGCACCCATACCGGTGGCGCCGGGGAGCTGTTTTTT.

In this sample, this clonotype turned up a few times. The CDR3 here is CSATGRPVANSPLHF. The CDR3 nucleotides read TGCAGTGCTACCGGCAGGCCGGTTGCGAATTCACCCCTCCACTTT. This chain joins TRBV20-1 and TRBJ1-6; D remains unclear. V was trimmed by 4 bases and J by 7 bases, leaving 17 bases between them. The V gene's germline CDR1 is DFQATT and CDR2 SNEGSKA (reference sequence). The CDR3 is made up of 15 amino acids.

CDR3 nucleotides: TGTGCCAGTGCCCGACAGGGAAGGAGCTCCTATAATTCACCCCTCCACTTT. It translates to CASARQGRSSYNSPLHF. The rearrangement joins TRBV19 to TRBJ1-6, with 7 positions matching TRBD1. There are 17 residues in the CDR3. The trim removed 8 bases at V and 0 bases at J, leaving 10 bases unmatched. Looked up from germline, CDR1 is LNHDA and CDR2 is SQIVND (reference sequence).

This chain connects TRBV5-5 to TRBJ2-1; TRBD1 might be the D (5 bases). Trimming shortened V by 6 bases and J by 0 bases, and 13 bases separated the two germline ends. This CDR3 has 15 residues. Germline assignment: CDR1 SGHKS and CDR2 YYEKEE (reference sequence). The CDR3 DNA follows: TGTGCCAGCAAGTCAGTAGGGGCCTCCTACAATGAGCAGTTCTTC. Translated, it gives CASKSVGASYNEQFF.

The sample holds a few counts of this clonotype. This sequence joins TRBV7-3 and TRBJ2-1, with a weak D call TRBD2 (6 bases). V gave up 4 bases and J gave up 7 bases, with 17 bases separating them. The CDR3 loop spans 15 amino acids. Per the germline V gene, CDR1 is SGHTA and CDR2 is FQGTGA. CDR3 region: CASSSARGRENEQFF. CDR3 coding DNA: TGTGCCAGCAGCTCGGCGCGGGGAAGAGAAAATGAGCAGTTCTTC.

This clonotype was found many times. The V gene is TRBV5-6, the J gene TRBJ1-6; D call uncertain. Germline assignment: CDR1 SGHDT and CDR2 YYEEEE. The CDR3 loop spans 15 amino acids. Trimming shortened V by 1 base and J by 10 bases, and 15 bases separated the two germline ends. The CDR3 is CASSLFGLPRSPLHF. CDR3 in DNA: TGTGCCAGCAGCTTGTTCGGACTGCCTCGGTCACCCCTCCACTTT.

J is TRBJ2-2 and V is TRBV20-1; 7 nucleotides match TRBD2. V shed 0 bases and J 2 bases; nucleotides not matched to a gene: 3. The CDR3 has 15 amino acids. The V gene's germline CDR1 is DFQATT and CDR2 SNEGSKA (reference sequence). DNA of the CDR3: TGCAGTGCTAGAGATTGGGGGGGTAACACCGGGGAGCTGTTTTTT. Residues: CSARDWGGNTGELFF.

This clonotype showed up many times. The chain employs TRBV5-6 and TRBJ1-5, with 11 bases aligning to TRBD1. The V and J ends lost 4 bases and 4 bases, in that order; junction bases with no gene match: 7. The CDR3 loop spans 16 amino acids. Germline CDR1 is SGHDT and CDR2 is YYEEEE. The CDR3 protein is CASSRWGTGGNQPQHF. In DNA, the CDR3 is TGTGCCAGCAGCCGATGGGGGACAGGGGGAAATCAGCCCCAGCATTTT. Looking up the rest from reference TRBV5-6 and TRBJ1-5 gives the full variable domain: DAGVTQSPTHLIKTRGQQVTLRCSPKSGHDTVSWYQQALGQGPQFIFQYYEEEERQRGNFPDRFSGHQFPNYSSELNVNALLLGDSALYLCASSRWGTGGNQPQHFGDGTRLSIL.

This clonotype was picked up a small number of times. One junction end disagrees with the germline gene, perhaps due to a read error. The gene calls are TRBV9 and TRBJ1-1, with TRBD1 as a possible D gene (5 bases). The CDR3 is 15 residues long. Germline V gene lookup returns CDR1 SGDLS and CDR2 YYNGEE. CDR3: CASNVEPGMNTEAFF. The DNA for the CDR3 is TGTGCCAGCAACGTAGAGCCAGGGATGAACACTGAAGCTTTCTTT.

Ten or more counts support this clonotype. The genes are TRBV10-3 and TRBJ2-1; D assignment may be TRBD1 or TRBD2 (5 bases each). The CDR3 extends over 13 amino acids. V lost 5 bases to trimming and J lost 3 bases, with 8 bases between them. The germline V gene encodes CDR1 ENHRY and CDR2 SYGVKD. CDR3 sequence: CAISRDGYNEQFF. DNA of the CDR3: TGTGCCATCAGTAGGGACGGCTACAATGAGCAGTTCTTC.

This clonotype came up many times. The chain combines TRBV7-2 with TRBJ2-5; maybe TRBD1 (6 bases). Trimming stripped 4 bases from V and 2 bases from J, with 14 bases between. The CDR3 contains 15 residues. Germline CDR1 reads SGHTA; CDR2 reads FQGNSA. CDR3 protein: CASSSNGQSQETQYF. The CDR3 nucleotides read TGTGCCAGCAGCTCGAACGGACAGTCTCAAGAGACCCAGTACTTC.

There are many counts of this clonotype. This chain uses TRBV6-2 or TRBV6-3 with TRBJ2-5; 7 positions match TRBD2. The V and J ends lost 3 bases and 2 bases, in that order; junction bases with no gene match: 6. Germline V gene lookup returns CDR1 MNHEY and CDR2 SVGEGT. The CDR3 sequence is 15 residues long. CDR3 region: CASSYGRVGQETQYF. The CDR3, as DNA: TGTGCCAGCAGTTATGGGAGGGTAGGGCAAGAGACCCAGTACTTC.

Written as DNA, the CDR3 is TGTGCCAGCAGTGAAGTTGAACAGAACACCATATATTTT. This translates into CASSEVEQNTIYF. The chain couples TRBV2 to TRBJ1-3; D is uncertain. There are 13 residues in the CDR3. Deletions cut 1 base from V and 7 bases from J, with 8 bases between. The germline CDR1 and CDR2 sequences are SNHLY and FYNNEI.

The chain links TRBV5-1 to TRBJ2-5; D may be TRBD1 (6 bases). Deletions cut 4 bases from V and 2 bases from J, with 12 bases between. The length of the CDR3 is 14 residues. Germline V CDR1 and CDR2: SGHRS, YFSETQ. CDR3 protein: CASSHRQVQETQYF. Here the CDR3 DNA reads TGCGCCAGCAGCCATAGACAGGTGCAAGAGACCCAGTACTTC. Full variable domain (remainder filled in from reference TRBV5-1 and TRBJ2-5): KAGVTQTPRYLIKTRGQQVTLSCSPISGHRSVSWYQQTPGQGLQFLFEYFSETQRNKGNFPGRFSGRQFSNSRSEMNVSTLELGDSALYLCASSHRQVQETQYFGPGTRLLVL.

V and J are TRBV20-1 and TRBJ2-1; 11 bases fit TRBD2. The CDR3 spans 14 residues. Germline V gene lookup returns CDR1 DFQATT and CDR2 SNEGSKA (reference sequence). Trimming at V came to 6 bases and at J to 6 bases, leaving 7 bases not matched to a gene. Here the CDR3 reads CSAALAGALNEQFF. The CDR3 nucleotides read TGCAGTGCGGCACTAGCGGGGGCCCTCAATGAGCAGTTCTTC.

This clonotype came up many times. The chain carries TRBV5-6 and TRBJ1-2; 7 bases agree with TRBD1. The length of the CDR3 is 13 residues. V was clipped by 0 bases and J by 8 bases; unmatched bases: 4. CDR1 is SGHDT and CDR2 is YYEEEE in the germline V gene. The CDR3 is CASSLEGAKGYTF. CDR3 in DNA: TGTGCCAGCAGCTTGGAGGGGGCAAAGGGCTACACCTTC.

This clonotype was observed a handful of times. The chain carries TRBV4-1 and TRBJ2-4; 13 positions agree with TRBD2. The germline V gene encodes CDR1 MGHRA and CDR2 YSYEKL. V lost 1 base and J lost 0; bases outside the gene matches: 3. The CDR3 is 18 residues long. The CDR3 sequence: CASSQGLAGGRAKNIQYF. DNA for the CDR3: TGCGCCAGCAGCCAAGGACTAGCGGGGGGAAGAGCCAAAAACATTCAGTACTTC.